These 19 T cell receptor beta chains share one sample of origin, sequenced in a study of T cells in Graves' hyperthyroidism and ophthalmopathy. What was amplified from RNA transcripts were TCR beta CDR3 regions. TCR CDR3 regions were first amplified by RT-PCR with HTBI primers. TCRdb redid the calling of the multiplex PCR reads with MiXCR, one entry per CDR3 protein. Of about 680,000 distinct CDR3 sequences listed, roughly a third are singletons. Sequenced material: blood. The receptors originated from a woman in her 40s with Graves' hyperthyroidism.

This clonotype appeared a single time. The genes are TRBV12-3 or TRBV12-4 and TRBJ2-7; D could derive from TRBD1 or TRBD2 (5 bases each). The CDR3 has 14 residues. In nucleotides, the CDR3 is TGTGCCGGCAGTTTAGGGTCGGGGCCCTCGGGGCAGTACGTC. Its protein product is CAGSLGSGPSGQYV.

This clonotype has at least ten counts. The chain is built from TRBV2 and TRBJ2-2; D gene ambiguous. Germline values: CDR1 SNHLY, CDR2 FYNNEI. The CDR3 sequence is 13 residues long. With 7 bases removed from V and 4 bases from J, the gap between germline ends came to 10 bases. CDR3 region: CASILDPTGELFF. DNA for the CDR3: TGTGCCAGCATCCTAGACCCCACCGGGGAGCTGTTTTTT.

This clonotype has only a few counts. The V call is TRBV6-6, the J call TRBJ2-7; no clear D. CDR3 size: 12 residues. In germline, CDR1 is MNHNY, CDR2 SVGAGI (reference sequence). V lost 2 bases and J 4 bases, leaving 6 bases between the germline ends. CDR3 region: CASSYGRYEQYF. CDR3 coding DNA: TGTGCCAGCAGTTACGGTAGATACGAGCAGTACTTC.

This clonotype was seen only once. The CDR3 region is CASSALTPGETQYF. CDR3 nucleotides: TGTGCCAGCAGCGCTTTAACACCGGGGGAGACCCAGTACTTC. The chain has TRBV9 and TRBJ2-5, with D maybe TRBD2 (5 bases). V was clipped by 3 bases and J by 5 bases, with 14 bases between them. This CDR3 is built from 14 residues. Germline V gives CDR1 SGDLS, CDR2 YYNGEE.

This clonotype was detected ten times or more. This chain joins TRBV7-9 and TRBJ1-1; D gene uncertain. The V and J ends lost 7 bases and 4 bases respectively, with 16 bases between them. The CDR3 spans 14 residues. Germline V CDR1 and CDR2: SEHNR, FQNEAQ (reference sequence). In DNA, the CDR3 is TGTGCCAGCAACTTTGGGAGTTCGATCACTGAAGCTTTCTTT. Protein sequence: CASNFGSSITEAFF.

This clonotype appeared many times. For the CDR3, the DNA is TGTGCCAGCAGCGAGAGAGGGAATTCACCCCTCCACTTT. It specifies CASSERGNSPLHF. The chain carries TRBV9 and TRBJ1-6; D gene unclear. Trimming took off 3 bases at V and 7 bases at J, with 8 bases between the two ends. Germline V lookup: CDR1 SGDLS, CDR2 YYNGEE. The CDR3 consists of 13 residues. The full variable domain, its missing parts supplied by reference TRBV9 and TRBJ1-6, is DSGVTQTPKHLITATGQRVTLRCSPRSGDLSVYWYQQSLDQGLQFLIQYYNGEERAKGNILERFSAQQFPDLHSELNLSSLELGDSALYFCASSERGNSPLHFGNGTRLTVT.

The CDR3 DNA reads TGTGCCAGTAGTATAGCCGCGGACAACTCGTTGCGGCATTTT. Protein: CASSIAADNSLRHF. This chain links TRBV19 with TRBJ1-5, with D tentatively TRBD1 (5 bases). Germline V CDR1 and CDR2: LNHDA, SQIVND (reference sequence). The CDR3 runs to 14 residues. With 1 base removed from V and 15 bases from J, the gap between germline ends came to 19 bases.

This clonotype appeared a few times. V is TRBV4-1 and J is TRBJ2-7; D possibly corresponds to TRBD1 (6 bases). Trimming stripped 4 bases from V and 4 bases from J, with 11 bases between. This CDR3 is 13 amino acids long. Germline V gene data show CDR1 as MGHRA and CDR2 as YSYEKL. The CDR3 protein is CASSPRRGYEQYF. In DNA form, the CDR3 reads TGCGCCAGCAGCCCTAGAAGGGGGTACGAGCAGTACTTC.

The chain couples TRBV29-1 to TRBJ2-2, with D possibly TRBD2 on 6 matching bases. The V gene's germline CDR1 is SQVTM and CDR2 ANQGSEA. This CDR3 comprises 13 residues. Trimming removed 4 bases at V and 6 bases at J, with 12 bases between. The CDR3 DNA sequence: TGCAGCGTTGGGGAGACTAGTGCCGGGGAGCTGTTTTTT. This translates into CSVGETSAGELFF.

Regarding this clonotype: Since the CDR3 does not end with the conserved phenylalanine or tryptophan, this likely comes from a read error. The chain is built from TRBV5-1 and TRBJ1-2; the match to TRBD1 covers 10 bases. With 4 bases clipped from V and 3 bases from J, the junction kept 6 bases outside the gene matches. Per the germline V gene, CDR1 is SGHRS and CDR2 is YFSETQ. This CDR3 is built from 15 residues. The CDR3 spells CASSGDRGLYYGYTL. The CDR3 DNA reads TGCGCCAGCAGCGGGGACAGGGGATTATACTATGGCTACACCCTC.

At least ten counts were recorded for this clonotype. This chain connects TRBV24-1 to TRBJ1-1; weak D call: TRBD1 (5 bases). With 1 base removed from V and 5 bases from J, the gap between germline ends came to 7 bases. This CDR3 is 13 amino acids long. The germline V gene encodes CDR1 KGHDR and CDR2 SFDVKD. In nucleotides, the CDR3 is TGTGCCACCAGTGATTTCAGGGATACTGAAGCTTTCTTT. Its translation: CATSDFRDTEAFF.

V usage is TRBV7-6 and J usage is TRBJ2-7; perhaps D is TRBD1 or TRBD2 (5 bases each). Gene TRBJ2-1 matches the end of the DNA better, so the J call may be wrong. CDR1 is SGHVS and CDR2 is FNYEAQ in the germline V gene. The CDR3 sequence is 14 residues long. CDR3 in DNA: TGTGCCAGCAGCTTAAGCGGACAAGGCAATGAGCAGTTCTTC. Protein sequence: CASSLSGQGNEQFF.

This clonotype showed up many times. This chain connects TRBV7-8 to TRBJ2-7; D could derive from TRBD1 or TRBD2 (6 bases each). Germline V lookup: CDR1 SGHVS, CDR2 FQNEAQ. This CDR3 has 16 amino acids. Trimming took off 5 bases at V and 0 bases at J, with 17 bases between the two ends. CDR3 loop: CASSLQPGAGSYEQYF. The CDR3 bases are TGTGCCAGCAGCCTCCAGCCGGGGGCCGGCTCCTACGAGCAGTACTTC.

The V gene is TRBV6-1, the J gene TRBJ2-7; 11 bases are a match to TRBD2. The CDR3 extends over 18 amino acids. Per the germline V gene, CDR1 is MNHNS and CDR2 is SASEGT. With 5 bases clipped from V and 0 bases from J, the junction kept 12 bases outside the gene matches. The CDR3 DNA sequence: TGTGCCAGCAGTCCAAGGGGACTAGCGGAACTATACTCCTACGAGCAGTACTTC. Translating it yields CASSPRGLAELYSYEQYF.

The chain has TRBV4-3 and TRBJ2-7; tentative D call: TRBD1 (5 bases). This CDR3 spans 14 amino acids. V dropped 1 base and J dropped 4 bases, with 11 bases sitting between them. Germline CDR1 and CDR2: LGHNA and YSLEER. In DNA, the CDR3 is TGCGCCAGCAGCCAAGTCTATGGGGCTTACGAGCAGTACTTC. It translates to CASSQVYGAYEQYF.

The rearrangement links TRBV9 to TRBJ2-5; D is tentatively TRBD1 or TRBD2 (5 bases each). The CDR3 has 16 amino acids. From germline, CDR1 is SGDLS and CDR2 YYNGEE. V dropped 0 bases and J dropped 4 bases, with 16 bases sitting between them. This chain's CDR3 is CASSVGGCWGRETQYF. The CDR3 nucleotides are TGTGCCAGCAGCGTAGGGGGGTGTTGGGGTCGAGAGACCCAGTACTTC. The whole variable domain, filled in from reference TRBV9 and TRBJ2-5, reads DSGVTQTPKHLITATGQRVTLRCSPRSGDLSVYWYQQSLDQGLQFLIQYYNGEERAKGNILERFSAQQFPDLHSELNLSSLELGDSALYFCASSVGGCWGRETQYFGPGTRLLVL.

This clonotype appeared a few times. The J gene is TRBJ1-1, the V gene TRBV6-5; D gene ambiguous. The CDR3 consists of 13 residues. CDR1 is MNHEY, CDR2 SVGAGI, per germline. V lost 8 bases, J lost 5 bases, and 15 bases lay in between. The CDR3 is CASQPRVGTEAFF. For the CDR3, the DNA is TGTGCCAGCCAGCCCCGGGTGGGAACTGAAGCTTTCTTT.

In this sample, this clonotype turned up many times. The chain recombines TRBV7-2 with TRBJ2-7; 10 nucleotides line up with TRBD2. Trimming took 1 base from V and 5 from J; bases not matched to a gene: 11. Germline CDR1 SGHTA, CDR2 FQGNSA. The CDR3 has 17 residues. The chain's CDR3 is CASSLERAGGPFDEQYF. The DNA of the CDR3 is TGTGCCAGCAGCTTAGAACGAGCGGGAGGGCCTTTCGACGAGCAGTACTTC.

This clonotype was detected ten times or more. This chain's CDR3 is CASSTGDSYEQYF. CDR3 bases: TGTGCCAGCAGTACCGGAGACTCCTACGAGCAGTACTTC. The V and J genes are TRBV25-1 and TRBJ2-7, with unresolved D. The CDR3 is 13 residues long. V gave up 5 bases and J gave up 0 bases, with 8 bases separating them. CDR1 and CDR2 from the germline V gene are MGHDK and SYGVNS.